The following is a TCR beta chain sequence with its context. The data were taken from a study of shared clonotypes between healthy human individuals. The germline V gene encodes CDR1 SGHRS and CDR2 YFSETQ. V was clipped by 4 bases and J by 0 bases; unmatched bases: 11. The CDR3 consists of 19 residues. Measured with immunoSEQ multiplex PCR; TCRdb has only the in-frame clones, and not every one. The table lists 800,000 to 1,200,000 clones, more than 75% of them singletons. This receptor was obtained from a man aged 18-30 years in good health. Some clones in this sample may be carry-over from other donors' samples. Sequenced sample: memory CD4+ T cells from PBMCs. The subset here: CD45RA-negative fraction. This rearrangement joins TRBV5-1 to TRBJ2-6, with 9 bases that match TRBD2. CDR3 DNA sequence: TGCGCCAGCAGCACCCCGGGACTAGCCGGGAACTCTGGGGCCAACGTCCTGACTTTC. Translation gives CASSTPGLAGNSGANVLTF.